The clone carrying this TCR beta chain occurred a few times. Time point defined: newly diagnosed GD, antithyroid drugs for less than 3 months. RNA extracted from PBMCs served as the sequencing template. Investigators prepared the TCR beta libraries by applying iRepertoire HTBI primers and Arm-PCR of CDR3 regions. From the multiplex PCR reads, TCRdb called clonotypes with MiXCR, one entry per CDR3 protein. This repertoire shows roughly 440,000 distinct CDR3 sequences, about a sixth found once; its top ten account for less than 30%. The sample comes from a study of regulatory T cells in long-lasting Graves disease. Unmatched junction bases numbered 3, after V lost 2 bases and J lost 8 bases. Germline V lookup: CDR1 DFQATT, CDR2 SNEGSKA (reference sequence). The CDR3 has 13 residues. The same sample was also studied in work on T cells in Graves' hyperthyroidism and ophthalmopathy.

The sequence came from a woman aged 18-29 years with Graves disease. The rearrangement joins TRBV20-1 to TRBJ2-3; 11 positions match TRBD2. Source: peripheral blood mononuclear cells (PBMCs), taken at new diagnosis, from a patient treated with antithyroid drugs. In DNA, the CDR3 is TGCAGTGCTAGATCTAGCGGGAGGTCTACGCAGTATTTT. This sequence encodes CSARSSGRSTQYF.